These 27 T cell receptor beta chains originate from one sample sequenced in a study of blood T cell repertoires in COVID-19. Sequencing used immunoSEQ multiplex PCR; TCRdb keeps in-frame clones, though not all of them. The sample includes fewer than 120,000 clones, 70% to 90% of them seen just once. Sequenced input: peripheral blood. The receptors come from a human donor in a cohort sampled during active COVID-19.

The rearrangement joins TRBV5-1 to TRBJ1-1, with D hard to call. CDR3 length: 14 residues. Germline V gene sequence: CDR1 SGHRS, CDR2 YFSETQ. Trimming shortened V by 1 base and J by 0 bases, and 7 bases separated the two germline ends. DNA of the CDR3: TGCGCCAGCAGCTTGACAGCCATGAACACTGAAGCTTTCTTT. Translation gives CASSLTAMNTEAFF.

This chain connects TRBV19 to TRBJ2-3; 8 nucleotides agree with TRBD2. The junction had 12 bases not matched to a gene; V was cut back by 8 bases and J by 2 bases. Germline lookup yields CDR1 LNHDA and CDR2 SQIVND (reference sequence). This CDR3 is built from 16 residues. DNA of the CDR3: TGTGCCAGTGCTCCGGGGGGGGCTAGATCCACAGATACGCAGTATTTT. It codes for CASAPGGARSTDTQYF.

The J gene is TRBJ1-2, the V gene TRBV5-6; TRBD1 aligns across 7 bases. The V and J ends lost 4 bases and 4 bases, in that order; junction bases with no gene match: 7. The V gene's germline CDR1 is SGHDT and CDR2 YYEEEE. The CDR3 loop spans 14 amino acids. The CDR3 here is CASSPLTGSYGYTF. The CDR3 DNA reads as TGTGCCAGCAGCCCACTGACAGGGAGCTATGGCTACACCTTC.

This chain uses TRBV6-5 with TRBJ2-3, with TRBD1 matching over 7 bases. Trimming at V came to 6 bases and at J to 5 bases, leaving 8 bases not matched to a gene. Germline CDR1 is MNHEY and CDR2 is SVGAGI. CDR3 length equals 14 residues. Here the CDR3 reads CASSYYRGQDTQYF. The CDR3 region has the DNA TGTGCCAGCAGCTATTACAGGGGACAAGATACGCAGTATTTT.

V and J are TRBV2 and TRBJ2-3; 7 positions match TRBD2. The CDR3 is 15 residues long. J gave up 4 bases and V 5 bases, and 9 bases lay outside the gene matches. The germline gives CDR1 SNHLY, CDR2 FYNNEI. The chain's CDR3 is CASSWTSGTADTQYF. DNA of the CDR3: TGTGCCAGCAGTTGGACTAGTGGTACCGCAGATACGCAGTATTTT. Supplemented by reference TRBV2 and TRBJ2-3, the full variable domain reads EPEVTQTPSHQVTQMGQEVILRCVPISNHLYFYWYRQILGQKVEFLVSFYNNEISEKSEIFDDQFSVERPDGSNFTLKIRSTKLEDSAMYFCASSWTSGTADTQYFGPGTRLTVL.

The V gene is TRBV19, the J gene TRBJ1-1; D remains ambiguous. In germline, CDR1 is LNHDA, CDR2 SQIVND (reference sequence). The V end lost 6 bases, the J end lost 5 bases, and 13 bases lay between the germline ends. This CDR3 has 13 residues. The CDR3 loop reads CASSSPKWTEAFF. CDR3 DNA sequence: TGTGCCAGTAGCAGTCCCAAGTGGACTGAAGCTTTCTTT.

This clone is a singleton in its sample. The chain combines TRBV6-5 with TRBJ2-7, with 9 positions matching TRBD1. The CDR3 spans 14 residues. The ends lost 5 bases at V and 6 bases at J; junction bases unmatched: 8. Germline CDR1 is MNHEY and CDR2 is SVGAGI. For the CDR3, the DNA is TGTGCCAGCAGTCGGACAGGGGACTCCGGCGAGCAGTACTTC. It encodes CASSRTGDSGEQYF.

This chain uses TRBV19 with TRBJ2-1, with D tentatively TRBD2 (5 bases). The germline CDR1 and CDR2 sequences are LNHDA and SQIVND (reference sequence). The length of the CDR3 is 16 residues. Trimming stripped 3 bases from V and 2 bases from J, with 14 bases between. This CDR3 is CASSIPSGRTYNEQFF. CDR3 sequence (DNA): TGTGCCAGTAGTATCCCCAGCGGTCGCACCTACAATGAGCAGTTCTTC.

This chain connects TRBV29-1 to TRBJ2-3; D possibly corresponds to TRBD1 (5 bases). This CDR3 comprises 15 residues. V was trimmed by 7 bases and J by 2 bases, leaving 19 bases between them. CDR1 is SQVTM, CDR2 ANQGSEA, per germline. CDR3 in DNA: TGCAGCGCCCCAGGGTTGATGGAACTCACAGATACGCAGTATTTT. Translated: CSAPGLMELTDTQYF.

The V call is TRBV28, the J call TRBJ1-3; the match to TRBD1 covers 7 bases. V lost 6 bases to trimming and J lost 2 bases; unmatched junction nucleotides: 7. This CDR3 region has 15 residues. Per germline, CDR1 MDHEN and CDR2 SYDVKM. CDR3 amino acids: CASSSTGIAGNTIYF. CDR3 bases: TGTGCCAGCAGCTCGACAGGGATCGCTGGAAACACCATATATTTT.

The chain links TRBV4-3 to TRBJ1-1; the D gene is possibly TRBD1 (6 bases). Germline V gene lookup returns CDR1 LGHNA and CDR2 YSLEER. This CDR3 spans 18 amino acids. V was clipped by 4 bases and J by 5 bases, with 26 bases between them. This CDR3 is CASSRKDDRWHKGTEAFF. CDR3 bases: TGCGCCAGCAGCCGAAAAGACGACAGGTGGCATAAGGGGACTGAAGCTTTCTTT.

The chain combines TRBV19 with TRBJ1-5; D gene uncertain. The CDR3 loop spans 13 amino acids. V was cut by 6 bases and J by 5 bases, with 11 bases left in between. CDR1 LNHDA and CDR2 SQIVND come from the germline V gene (reference sequence). Here the CDR3 reads CASSRIGDQPQHF. The CDR3 nucleotides read TGTGCCAGTAGCAGGATTGGCGATCAGCCCCAGCATTTT.

This sequence joins TRBV6-5 and TRBJ1-1, with a weak D call TRBD1 (5 bases). V lost 0 bases to trimming and J lost 4 bases, with 15 bases between them. Germline CDR1 MNHEY, CDR2 SVGAGI. The CDR3 has 16 residues. The CDR3 loop is CASSYSWGELGTEAFF. The CDR3 DNA reads TGTGCCAGCAGTTACTCCTGGGGCGAGCTTGGCACTGAAGCTTTCTTT.

The V gene is TRBV6-4, the J gene TRBJ2-3; 8 bases map to TRBD1. Looked up from germline, CDR1 is MRHNA and CDR2 is SNTAGT. V was clipped by 4 bases and J by 4 bases; unmatched bases: 4. The CDR3 extends over 14 amino acids. The CDR3 sequence: CASSGQGASDTQYF. The DNA of the CDR3 is TGTGCCAGCAGTGGGCAGGGGGCCTCAGATACGCAGTATTTT.

This rearrangement joins TRBV27 to TRBJ2-1; 12 positions agree with TRBD2. The V and J ends lost 3 bases and 6 bases, in that order; junction bases with no gene match: 12. The CDR3 runs to 18 residues. The germline gives CDR1 MNHEY, CDR2 SMNVEV (reference sequence). The CDR3 loop reads CASSFGASGRALSNEQFF. The CDR3 coding sequence is TGTGCCAGCAGTTTCGGGGCTAGCGGGAGGGCCTTAAGCAATGAGCAGTTCTTC.

In DNA, the CDR3 is TGTGCCAGCAGCCAAGTCTCCGGCGGAGGTATGGTCTATGGCTACACCTTC. The encoded protein is CASSQVSGGGMVYGYTF. The J gene is TRBJ1-2, the V gene TRBV3-1 (or the pseudogene TRBV3-2); D gene unclear. CDR3 length: 17 residues. The V end was cut by 1 base, the J end by 4 bases, with 19 bases between. In germline, CDR1 is LGHDT, CDR2 YNNKEL (reference sequence).

J is TRBJ1-1 and V is TRBV18; TRBD1 aligns across 12 bases. Unmatched junction bases numbered 7, after V lost 3 bases and J lost 5 bases. CDR1 and CDR2 (germline): KGHSH, LQKENI. There are 16 residues in the CDR3. The CDR3 DNA reads TGTGCCAGCTCACCCGGGACAGGGGGCACGCTGACTGAAGCTTTCTTT. It codes for CASSPGTGGTLTEAFF. Based on the CDR3 plus reference TRBV18 and TRBJ1-1, the full variable domain is NAGVMQNPRHLVRRRGQEARLRCSPMKGHSHVYWYRQLPEEGLKFMVYLQKENIIDESGMPKERFSAEFPKEGPSILRIQQVVRGDSAAYFCASSPGTGGTLTEAFFGQGTRLTVV.

In regard to this clone: At one boundary the junction diverges from the germline segment, which might be a read error. The chain uses TRBV23-1 and TRBJ2-1; possible D gene TRBD1, 5 bases. TRBV23-1 is an ORF, with its function uncertain. The CDR3 extends over 12 amino acids. The CDR3 nucleotides are TGCGCCAGCCCTCGGGCTCATAGGGGCTGGGTCTTC. Translating gives CASPRAHRGWVF.

The chain joins TRBV9 to TRBJ1-2, with no clear D. This CDR3 is 13 amino acids long. Trimming left V 6 bases short and J 3 bases short, with 12 bases between. Per germline, CDR1 SGDLS and CDR2 YYNGEE. The CDR3 is CASTPVRDYGYTF. The DNA for the CDR3 is TGTGCCAGCACCCCGGTGCGCGACTATGGCTACACCTTC.

The chain carries TRBV5-1 and TRBJ2-1; D may be TRBD2 (6 bases). CDR1 and CDR2 (germline): SGHRS, YFSETQ. This CDR3 has 14 residues. V was pared by 4 bases and J by 7 bases, with 15 bases between. The CDR3 spells CASSGTGAGNEQFF. The CDR3 region has the DNA TGCGCCAGCAGCGGGACGGGCGCGGGAAATGAGCAGTTCTTC.

This rearrangement joins TRBV7-9 to TRBJ2-1, with a weak D call TRBD2 (6 bases). Per the germline V gene, CDR1 is SEHNR and CDR2 is FQNEAQ (reference sequence). V was pared by 1 base and J by 14 bases, with 12 bases between. The length of the CDR3 is 12 residues. CDR3 sequence: CASSLEVGGEFF. Written as DNA, the CDR3 is TGTGCCAGCAGCTTAGAGGTGGGAGGCGAGTTCTTC.

V gene TRBV19 combines with J gene TRBJ2-1; 10 positions agree with TRBD2. Losses at the gene ends were 5 bases for V and 0 bases for J; bases not matched to a gene: 1. The CDR3 runs 15 residues. The germline V gene encodes CDR1 LNHDA and CDR2 SQIVND (reference sequence). This CDR3 is CASSLAGVSYNEQFF. In nucleotides, the CDR3 is TGTGCCAGTAGTCTAGCGGGGGTCTCCTACAATGAGCAGTTCTTC.

There are a few counts of this clone. The chain has TRBV7-9 and TRBJ2-7; D is unresolved. The length of the CDR3 is 13 residues. Trimming cost V 4 bases and J 2 bases, with 9 bases left between them. Germline CDR1 is SEHNR and CDR2 is FQNEAQ (reference sequence). CDR3 DNA sequence: TGTGCCAGCAGCTCCGGGTGGACCTACGAGCAGTACTTC. This translates into CASSSGWTYEQYF.

This clone was counted a few times. The rearrangement uses TRBV5-1 and TRBJ2-2; weak D call: TRBD2 (7 bases). V gave up 7 bases and J gave up 4 bases, with 20 bases separating them. The CDR3 has 16 amino acids. CDR1 and CDR2 from the germline V gene are SGHRS and YFSETQ. The CDR3 is CASSPRGAIGTGELFF. DNA of the CDR3: TGCGCCAGCTCCCCACGGGGGGCGATCGGCACCGGGGAGCTGTTTTTT.

V and J are TRBV19 and TRBJ1-6; tentative D call: TRBD1 (5 bases). CDR3 size: 17 residues. Deletions cut 7 bases from V and 9 bases from J, with 25 bases between. Germline lookup yields CDR1 LNHDA and CDR2 SQIVND (reference sequence). Here the CDR3 reads CASIPFRGGTVSSPLHF. CDR3 sequence (DNA): TGTGCCAGTATTCCATTTCGGGGGGGTACGGTTAGTTCACCCCTCCACTTT.

This chain connects TRBV6-6 to TRBJ2-5; D gene ambiguous. The ends were cut back, 8 bases at V and 1 base at J, with 5 bases in the middle. The germline V gene has CDR1 MNHNY and CDR2 SVGAGI (reference sequence). The CDR3 spans 11 residues. CDR3 DNA sequence: TGTGCCAGCCGCAGCCAAGAGACCCAGTACTTC. It is translated as CASRSQETQYF.

This chain links TRBV6-2 or TRBV6-3 with TRBJ2-1; a weak D match, TRBD2 (5 bases). Per germline, CDR1 MNHEY and CDR2 SVGEGT. The ends were cut back, 6 bases at V and 12 bases at J, with 15 bases in the middle. The CDR3 contains 12 residues. Here the CDR3 reads CASSPPGNGQFF. The CDR3 bases are TGTGCCAGCAGCCCTCCGGGAAACGGGCAGTTCTTC.